A selection of T cell receptor beta chains follows, all from one sample in a study of blood T cell repertoires in COVID-19. Profiling relied on immunoSEQ multiplex PCR, and the TCRdb table lists in-frame clones only, not all of them. This sample has more than 300,000 clones; more than 75% occur once, and the top ten carry more than 5%. Specimen: peripheral blood. Receptors originate from a woman aged 45-60 years with COVID-19, enrolled during active disease. The CDR3 runs from the conserved cysteine through the conserved F or W. A D gene is named only where the DNA matches it firmly. Clone size is shown for a subset of rows, as once, few, many or a class of expanded clone.

few	TRBV12-3/TRBV12-4	TRBJ1-1	.	TGTGCCAGCAGTCCCCAGGGTCAGGGAGCTTTCTTT	CASSPQGQGAFF
.	TRBV16	TRBJ2-1	.	TGTGCCAGCAGCCCCATTTATGGGAGCTCCTACAATGAGCAGTTCTTC	CASSPIYGSSYNEQFF
.	TRBV24-1	TRBJ2-2	TRBD2	TGTGCCACCAGTGACGGGGGGGGCCAGGGTGTTCGAACCGGGGAGCTGTTTTTT	CATSDGGGQGVRTGELFF
.	TRBV29-1	TRBJ2-2	TRBD2	TGCAGCGTTGCTAGCGGGAGCTCCACCGGGGAGCTGTTTTTT	CSVASGSSTGELFF
.	TRBV20-1	TRBJ2-1	TRBD1	TGCAGTGCTAGTTCAGGTCAGGGGGCAGGTGAGCAGTTCTTC	CSASSGQGAGEQFF
few	TRBV11-2	TRBJ1-6	TRBD1	TGTGCCAGCAGCCCACGACAGGGGAGGAGTAATTCACCCCTCCACTTT	CASSPRQGRSNSPLHF
.	TRBV14	TRBJ2-6	TRBD2	TGTGCCAGCAGCCAAGATAGGGCTAGCGGGAACTCTGGGGCCAACGTCCTGACTTTC	CASSQDRASGNSGANVLTF
.	TRBV6-5	TRBJ1-2	TRBD1	TGTGCCAGCAGTTACGTCCCCGGGACAGGTGGCTATGGCTACACCTTC	CASSYVPGTGGYGYTF
.	TRBV7-2	TRBJ1-5	.	TGTGCCAGCAGCCCGGGGGGCAATCAGCCCCAGCATTTT	CASSPGGNQPQHF
.	TRBV2	TRBJ1-4	TRBD1	TGTGCCGCCACAGGGGGCGCTCGGGAAAAACTGTTTTTT	CAATGGAREKLFF
.	TRBV24-1	TRBJ2-1	TRBD2	TGTGCCACCAGTGATGCAGTAGCGGGATATTACAATGAGCAGTTCTTC	CATSDAVAGYYNEQFF
.	TRBV28	TRBJ2-7	.	TGTGCCAGCAGTTTAGTTAGCGTCTTGATCTCCTACGAGCAGTACTTC	CASSLVSVLISYEQYF
.	TRBV18	TRBJ1-1	.	TGTGCCAGCTCACCCAAATACATGAACACTGAAGCTTTCTTT	CASSPKYMNTEAFF
.	TRBV5-4	TRBJ2-1	.	TGTGCCAGCAGCTTGAACAGGGAAGGTTCGCAGTTCTTC	CASSLNREGSQFF
once	TRBV5-1	TRBJ2-1	TRBD2	TGCGCCAGCAGCTTTAGGACTAGCGGGAGGGGCAATGAGCAGTTCTTC	CASSFRTSGRGNEQFF
.	TRBV6-6	TRBJ1-3	.	TGTGCCAGCAGCCCAACAGGTTCTGGAAACACCATATATTTT	CASSPTGSGNTIYF
.	TRBV11-2	TRBJ2-7	.	TGTGCCAGCAGCTTACAGCAGCGGACCTACGAGCAGTACTTC	CASSLQQRTYEQYF
.	TRBV7-8	TRBJ2-1	.	TGTGCCAGCAGCTTGCTTGTCCTGCTGGGGGGTGAGCAGTTCTTC	CASSLLVLLGGEQFF
.	TRBV19	TRBJ2-1	TRBD2	TGTGCCAGTACCCCTCTAGCGGGAGGGCCGCATGAGCAGTTCTTC	CASTPLAGGPHEQFF
.	TRBV7-2	TRBJ2-7	TRBD2	TGTGCCAGCAGTGGGACTAGCGGGGTCTCCTACGAGCAGTACTTC	CASSGTSGVSYEQYF
.	TRBV3-1/TRBV3-2	TRBJ1-1	TRBD1	TGTGCCAGCAGCCGGGGACAGGAGAACACTGAAGCTTTCTTT	CASSRGQENTEAFF
.	TRBV12-3/TRBV12-4	TRBJ1-5	.	TGTGCCAGCAACAGGGCCAATCAGCCCCAGCATTTT	CASNRANQPQHF
.	TRBV10-3	TRBJ1-6	.	TGTGCCATCAGTGAGTCAGGCAGGGGTGAATCACCCCTCCACTTT	CAISESGRGESPLHF
few	TRBV19	TRBJ2-1	TRBD2	TGTGCCAGTAGTATAGGAGGCGGGAGGGGCATGGATGAGCAGTTCTTC	CASSIGGGRGMDEQFF
.	TRBV15	TRBJ2-1	TRBD1	TGTGCCACCAGCAGAGATCTGGACAGGTACAATGAGCAGTTCTTC	CATSRDLDRYNEQFF
.	TRBV11-3	TRBJ2-7	.	TGTGCCAGCAGCACCTCGGGAGAGCAGTACTTC	CASSTSGEQYF
.	TRBV7-9	TRBJ1-1	.	TGTGCCAGCAGCCCCGACTTTGAGGGCACTGAAGCTTTCTTT	CASSPDFEGTEAFF
.	TRBV6-6	TRBJ1-5	.	TGTGCCAGCAGTCTCCTGGGGGCGGGGGTAGGAAGCAATCAGCCCCAGCATTTT	CASSLLGAGVGSNQPQHF
.	TRBV11-2	TRBJ2-1	TRBD2	TGTGCCAGCAGCTTAGGTGCGGGAGGGTATAATGAGCAGTTCTTC	CASSLGAGGYNEQFF
.	TRBV6-5	TRBJ2-7	.	TGTGCCGCGCGAAGAGGATACGAGCAGTACTTC	CAARRGYEQYF
.	TRBV11-2	TRBJ1-2	TRBD1	TGTGCCAGCAGCTTAGAAGGGGGCTGGGGCTACACCTTC	CASSLEGGWGYTF
.	TRBV2	TRBJ1-2	TRBD1	TGTGCCAGCAGTACGACAGGGGCGTATGGCTACACCTTC	CASSTTGAYGYTF
.	TRBV2	TRBJ2-2	.	TGTGCCAGCAGTGAAGGGTGGCTAGCTAACACCGGGGAGCTGTTTTTT	CASSEGWLANTGELFF
.	TRBV19	TRBJ1-1	TRBD1	TGTGCCAGTAGTAAAGGGGGCTACACTGAAGCTTTCTTT	CASSKGGYTEAFF
.	TRBV25-1	TRBJ2-1	TRBD2	TGTGCCAGCAGTGAACCTGGGACTAGCGGGGTCAATGAGCAGTTCTTC	CASSEPGTSGVNEQFF
once	TRBV7-2	TRBJ2-1	TRBD1	TGTGCCAGCAGGACAGGGAGAACCGCTTACAATGAGCAGTTCTTC	CASRTGRTAYNEQFF
.	TRBV3-1/TRBV3-2	TRBJ1-1	TRBD1	TGTGCCAGCAGCCTCGGACAGGGTGGGGCTTTCTTT	CASSLGQGGAFF
.	TRBV19	TRBJ2-2	TRBD2	TGTGCCAGTAGGGGAGGGCAGTTAGGGAACGGGGAGCTGTTTTTT	CASRGGQLGNGELFF
few	TRBV9	TRBJ2-7	TRBD2	TGTGCCAGCAGCGTAGGGCTAGCGGGACCGCCCTCCTACGAGCAGTACTTC	CASSVGLAGPPSYEQYF
.	TRBV19	TRBJ1-1	.	TGTGCCAGTGCGCGTGACAGACTGAACACTGAAGCTTTCTTT	CASARDRLNTEAFF
.	TRBV5-4	TRBJ1-5	.	TGTGCCAGCAGCTTGGCAGGGGTTAATCAGCCCCAGCATTTT	CASSLAGVNQPQHF
.	TRBV6-5	TRBJ1-6	TRBD1	TGTGCCAGCAGTTTACGGGGACAGGGTTCACCCCTCCACTTT	CASSLRGQGSPLHF
.	TRBV19	TRBJ2-7	TRBD2	TGTGCCAGTAGTATCGGCACTAGCGGGAGATACGAGCAGTACTTC	CASSIGTSGRYEQYF
.	TRBV11-2	TRBJ2-7	TRBD2	TGTGCCAGCAGCTTAGCACCGGGACTAGCGGGCCGCGAGCAGTACTTC	CASSLAPGLAGREQYF
.	TRBV5-1	TRBJ1-2	TRBD1	TGCGCCAGCAGCTCGACAGGGGGCGAACGGGGCTACACCTTC	CASSSTGGERGYTF
.	TRBV15	TRBJ1-5	TRBD1	TGTGCCACCGGGACAGGGGTACAGCCCCAGCATTTT	CATGTGVQPQHF
.	TRBV25-1	TRBJ2-5	.	TGTGCCAGCAAGCCAGGGCAAGAGACCCAGTACTTC	CASKPGQETQYF
.	TRBV6-6	TRBJ2-7	TRBD2	TGTGCCAGCAGTCCCCACATAACTAGCGGGAGCCGTCGTGAGCAGTACTTC	CASSPHITSGSRREQYF